Shown below are 2 T cell receptor beta chains from a single sample sequenced in a study of cytomegalovirus exposure and HLA in healthy donors. Primers included in the PCR were 60 Vbeta and 13 Jbeta primers. Clones were sequenced by immunoSEQ multiplex PCR, and TCRdb holds only the in-frame ones, with some missing. The sample lists 200,000 or so clones; just under 80% were seen once. Material: PBMCs. Receptor source: a woman aged 25 to 45 in good health and CMV-seropositive.

This clone was seen once. The V and J genes are TRBV14 and TRBJ2-1; the D gene is possibly TRBD1 (5 bases). The CDR3 extends over 15 amino acids. Germline values: CDR1 SGHDN, CDR2 FVKESK. V shed 0 bases and J shed 10 bases, with 16 bases lying between them. The CDR3 here is CASSQDRGRQKEQFF. DNA of the CDR3: TGTGCCAGCAGCCAAGATAGGGGCAGACAAAAAGAGCAGTTCTTC.

The chain is built from TRBV9 and TRBJ2-1; 10 bases match TRBD2. The junction had 7 bases not matched to a gene; V was cut back by 3 bases and J by 4 bases. From germline, CDR1 is SGDLS and CDR2 YYNGEE. The CDR3 has 16 residues. This chain's CDR3 is CASSGRTSGNYNEQFF. The CDR3 nucleotides read TGTGCCAGCAGCGGACGGACTAGCGGAAATTACAATGAGCAGTTCTTC.